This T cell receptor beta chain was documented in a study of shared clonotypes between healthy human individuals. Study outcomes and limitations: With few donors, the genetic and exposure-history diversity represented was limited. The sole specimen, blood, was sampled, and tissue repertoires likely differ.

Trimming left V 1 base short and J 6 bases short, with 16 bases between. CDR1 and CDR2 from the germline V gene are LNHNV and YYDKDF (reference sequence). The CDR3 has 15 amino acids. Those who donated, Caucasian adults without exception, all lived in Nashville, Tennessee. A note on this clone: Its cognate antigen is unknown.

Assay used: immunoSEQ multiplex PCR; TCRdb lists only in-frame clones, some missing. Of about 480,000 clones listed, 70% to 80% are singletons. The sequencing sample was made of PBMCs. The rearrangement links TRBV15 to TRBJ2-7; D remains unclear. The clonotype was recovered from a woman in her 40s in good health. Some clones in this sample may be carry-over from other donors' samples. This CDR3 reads CATSRGENLIGEQYF. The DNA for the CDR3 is TGTGCCACCAGCAGAGGTGAAAACCTAATCGGCGAGCAGTACTTC.